These 17 T cell receptor beta chains share one sample of origin, sequenced in a study of blood T cell repertoires in COVID-19. Measured with immunoSEQ multiplex PCR; TCRdb has only the in-frame clones, and not every one. The data contain about 170,000 clones, about four fifths of them singletons. Source material: peripheral blood. These receptors originate from a man in his 70s with active or convalescent COVID-19.

This rearrangement joins TRBV9 to TRBJ1-2, with TRBD1 as a possible D gene (5 bases). Germline assignment: CDR1 SGDLS and CDR2 YYNGEE. The V end lost 6 bases, the J end lost 1 base, and 25 bases lay between the germline ends. CDR3 length equals 18 residues. CDR3 DNA: TGTGCCAGCACCCGGACATCCCCTCCACAAAGCCGTAACTATGGCTACACCTTC. Its translation is CASTRTSPPQSRNYGYTF.

The chain joins TRBV7-8 to TRBJ2-7; 7 positions agree with TRBD1. The germline V gene has CDR1 SGHVS and CDR2 FQNEAQ. J was trimmed by 2 bases and V by 0 bases; bases with no gene match: 1. This CDR3 contains 14 residues. The CDR3 DNA follows: TGTGCCAGCAGCTTAGCAGGGGGCCCCTACGAGCAGTACTTC. Its protein is CASSLAGGPYEQYF.

This clone occurred once. CDR3 bases: TGTGCCAGCAGTGGACAGGGGTCCGGGCAGTACTTC. Amino acids: CASSGQGSGQYF. The genes are TRBV12-3 or TRBV12-4 and TRBJ2-7; 9 positions match TRBD1. Germline trimming cut 5 bases from V and 9 bases from J; bases unmatched to any gene: 5. The CDR3 loop spans 12 amino acids.

This clone was picked up one time. The chain carries TRBV18 and TRBJ1-1; perhaps TRBD1 as D (6 bases). Germline values: CDR1 KGHSH, CDR2 LQKENI. This CDR3 has 15 residues. The ends were cut back, 1 base at V and 0 bases at J, with 9 bases in the middle. CDR3: CASSPQGELNTEAFF. The CDR3 DNA reads TGTGCCAGCTCACCACAGGGGGAACTGAACACTGAAGCTTTCTTT.

The rearrangement links TRBV3-1 (or the pseudogene TRBV3-2) to TRBJ1-3; D not certain. In germline, CDR1 is LGHDT, CDR2 YNNKEL (reference sequence). V was clipped by 1 base and J by 0 bases, with 7 bases between them. This CDR3 spans 15 amino acids. The DNA of the CDR3 is TGTGCCAGCAGCCAAGGTGTATTCTCTGGAAACACCATATATTTT. Translating it yields CASSQGVFSGNTIYF.

This chain links TRBV15 with TRBJ1-2, with unresolved D. V was pared by 5 bases and J by 2 bases, with 15 bases between. CDR1 and CDR2 (germline): LNHNV, YYDKDF (reference sequence). CDR3 size: 15 residues. CDR3 residues: CATSEGGWGNYGYTF. Written as DNA, the CDR3 is TGTGCCACCAGCGAGGGAGGTTGGGGAAACTATGGCTACACCTTC.

As regards this clone: The sample carries other DNA sequences with the same CDR3. V usage is TRBV9 and J usage is TRBJ1-2; possibly TRBD1 for D (5 bases). This CDR3 has 13 residues. The germline V gene encodes CDR1 SGDLS and CDR2 YYNGEE. Trimming removed 3 bases at V and 7 bases at J, with 13 bases between. The CDR3: CASSAGDSGGYTF. The DNA for the CDR3 is TGTGCCAGCAGCGCCGGGGACTCGGGTGGCTACACCTTC.

This chain links TRBV19 with TRBJ1-5; D remains unclear. There are 14 residues in the CDR3. Germline V gene sequence: CDR1 LNHDA, CDR2 SQIVND (reference sequence). Trimming took 5 bases from V and 5 from J, leaving 13 bases between them. The chain's CDR3 is CASSVGSHHQPQHF. CDR3 sequence (DNA): TGTGCCAGTAGTGTGGGCAGCCACCATCAGCCCCAGCATTTT.

This clone was counted once. V gene TRBV5-4 combines with J gene TRBJ1-5; TRBD1 is a possible D gene (6 bases). CDR1 and CDR2 from the germline V gene are SGHNT and YYREEE (reference sequence). Trimming removed 0 bases at V and 1 base at J, with 8 bases between. The CDR3 consists of 15 residues. The CDR3 DNA reads TGTGCCAGCAGCTTGGATGGGGGCAGCAATCAGCCCCAGCATTTT. As protein: CASSLDGGSNQPQHF.

This sequence joins TRBV7-3 and TRBJ2-1; D may be TRBD2 (6 bases). Germline V gene data show CDR1 as SGHTA and CDR2 as FQGTGA. This CDR3 comprises 15 residues. Trimming took off 5 bases at V and 5 bases at J, with 16 bases between the two ends. As DNA, the CDR3 is TGTGCCAGCAGCGCGGGACCGCTGGACCACAATGAGCAGTTCTTC. Residues: CASSAGPLDHNEQFF.

The genes are TRBV6-4 and TRBJ1-1; D is perhaps TRBD1 (5 bases). Trimming removed 6 bases from V and 4 bases from J, with 21 bases in between. The CDR3 contains 16 residues. Per germline, CDR1 MRHNA and CDR2 SNTAGT. The CDR3 nucleotides read TGTGCCAGCAGCCCCGGTTCAGGGCCCATGGGCACTGAAGCTTTCTTT. This translates into CASSPGSGPMGTEAFF.

The chain recombines TRBV15 with TRBJ2-7, with D perhaps matching TRBD2 (5 bases). The CDR3 has 16 residues. Germline assignment: CDR1 LNHNV and CDR2 YYDKDF (reference sequence). The ends were cut back, 0 bases at V and 2 bases at J, with 14 bases in the middle. The CDR3 reads CATSRESGDRAYEQYF. The CDR3 region has the DNA TGTGCCACCAGCAGAGAGTCCGGGGATAGGGCCTACGAGCAGTACTTC.

To note about this clone: A read error may account for a junction end that differs from germline. The rearrangement uses TRBV7-7 and TRBJ2-3, with 7 bases that match TRBD2. The CDR3 has 15 amino acids. Germline CDR1 is SSHAT and CDR2 is FNYEAQ (reference sequence). The CDR3 here is CASSQRDGRTDTQYF. CDR3 coding DNA: TGTGCTAGCAGCCAGCGGGACGGCCGCACAGATACGCAGTATTTT.

This clone appeared once. The chain joins TRBV24-1 to TRBJ1-3; D is unclear. This CDR3 comprises 13 residues. The V gene's germline CDR1 is KGHDR and CDR2 SFDVKD. V lost 4 bases, J lost 7 bases, and 10 bases lay in between. The DNA of the CDR3 is TGTGCCACCAGTGACCCCACAGTGAACACCATATATTTT. Amino acids: CATSDPTVNTIYF.

V is TRBV7-2 and J is TRBJ1-4; 10 bases line up with TRBD1. This CDR3 contains 16 residues. Trimming cost V 5 bases and J 3 bases; bases outside gene matches: 6. The germline V gene has CDR1 SGHTA and CDR2 FQGNSA. CDR3 sequence reads: CASSARQGASNEKLFF. CDR3 bases: TGTGCCAGCAGCGCCAGACAGGGGGCATCTAATGAAAAACTGTTTTTT.

This chain uses TRBV10-2 with TRBJ1-5; 9 nucleotides agree with TRBD1. This CDR3 has 17 residues. J lost 4 bases, V lost 4 bases, and 11 bases had no gene match. Germline V gives CDR1 WSHSY, CDR2 SAAADI. CDR3: CASSVSGQGTLNQPQHF. The DNA for the CDR3 is TGCGCCAGCAGTGTTTCGGGACAGGGCACGCTTAATCAGCCCCAGCATTTT.

In its sample, this clone was seen once. V and J are TRBV27 and TRBJ2-1, with 10 bases that match TRBD2. The length of the CDR3 is 17 residues. Germline V gene lookup returns CDR1 MNHEY and CDR2 SMNVEV (reference sequence). V dropped 4 bases and J dropped 1; count of bases not matched to a gene: 7. CDR3 sequence reads: CASSWLAGASSYNEQFF. The DNA of the CDR3 is TGTGCCAGCAGTTGGCTAGCGGGAGCATCGTCCTACAATGAGCAGTTCTTC.